This T cell receptor beta chain is from a study of CD8+ T cells in alopecia areata. Study in general: Each day, treated patients took oral tofacitinib twice, at 5 to 10 mg per dose. Once tofacitinib had been taken for 6 to 18 months, 6 months off drug followed.

Germline-derived CDR1 and CDR2 are PRHDT and FYEKMQ (reference sequence). The CDR3 extends over 15 amino acids. The V end was cut by 4 bases, the J end by 7 bases, with 19 bases between. RNA extraction and reverse transcription yielded cDNA as sequencing template. Sequencing was performed with immunoSEQ multiplex PCR; in TCRdb, only in-frame clones are kept and a portion is missing. The profile covers around 61,000 clones, with around half appearing a single time and about a sixth taken by the ten largest. A few counts support this clone. Sequenced here: CD8+ T cells sorted from blood, sampled at week 0. V gene TRBV13 combines with J gene TRBJ1-2, with D perhaps TRBD1 (5 bases). The sequence came from a human donor with alopecia areata. The CDR3 reads CASSSGTAGRGGYTF. CDR3 sequence (DNA): TGTGCCAGCAGCTCCGGGACGGCAGGAAGGGGTGGCTACACCTTC.